This is a list of T cell receptor beta chains from one sample in a study of blood T cell repertoires in COVID-19. TCRdb keeps only in-frame clones here, not all; method: immunoSEQ multiplex PCR. Here the sample spans approximately 180,000 clones, about 87% being singletons. The specimen was peripheral blood. All receptors come from a woman between 65 and 79 years old with COVID-19, enrolled during active disease. Both conserved end residues are part of each CDR3. D genes are given only for firm matches.

D gene	V gene	J gene	CDR3 protein
.	TRBV28	TRBJ1-1	CASTGGFRTEAFF
.	TRBV18	TRBJ2-6	CASSPPLSGANVLTF
.	TRBV18	TRBJ1-2	CASSPTRGDGYTF
.	TRBV5-1	TRBJ1-1	CASSLPGSEAFF
TRBD2	TRBV27	TRBJ2-7	CASSPTLLAGDFHYEQYF
TRBD1	TRBV5-6	TRBJ1-4	CASSRTGTGGEKLFF
.	TRBV25-1	TRBJ1-1	CASSETGGLRDTEAFF
.	TRBV7-3	TRBJ2-1	CASSPMRVSSYNEQFF
.	TRBV19	TRBJ1-5	CASSIGTGGTWQPQHF
TRBD1	TRBV29-1	TRBJ1-4	CSVNLGGVGELFF
TRBD2	TRBV6-6	TRBJ2-7	CASSYSGGSYEQYF